This T cell receptor (beta chain) derives from a study of CD8+CD57+ T cells in acquired aplastic anemia. The germline gives CDR1 SGHTA, CDR2 FQGTGA. The germline V and J ends were trimmed by 5 bases and 3 bases, with 8 bases remaining between them. The CDR3 is made up of 13 amino acids. CD8+CD57+ cell expansion had been shown by flow cytometry in patients chosen for sequencing. CDR3 and TCR beta VDJ profiling relied on a genomic DNA template. TCRdb reanalysed the reads using MiXCR and keeps one entry per CDR3 protein. The table shows around 210,000 distinct CDR3 sequences, with more than 55% occurring only once.

The chain is built from TRBV7-3 and TRBJ2-1; D gene uncertain. Material for sequencing was sorted CD4+, CD8+, or CD8+CD57+ T cells (not recorded which) from PBMCs. This sequence was found in a human donor with aplastic anemia. The CDR3 DNA follows: TGTGCCAGCAGCACCGGAATCTACAATGAGCAGTTCTTC. This sequence encodes CASSTGIYNEQFF.